The rows below give T cell receptor beta chains drawn from one sample of a study of shared clonotypes between healthy human individuals. The assay was immunoSEQ multiplex PCR, and TCRdb's table has in-frame clones only and misses some. The repertoire holds hundreds of thousands of clones, with approximately 97% as singletons. The source material was naive CD4+ T cells sorted from blood. These TCRs come from a woman aged 25 to 45 in good health. The CDR3 runs from the conserved cysteine through the conserved F or W. Each record gives: J gene, D gene, clone size, V gene, CDR3 DNA, CDR3 protein. D genes are given only for firm matches. Rows give clone size only sometimes, using once, few, many, or a class for an expanded clone.

>TRBJ2-7|TRBD1|-|TRBV25-1
TGTGCCAGCAGCCATTCTCCCCCCGGGACAGGGTACGAGCAGTACTTC
CASSHSPPGTGYEQYF
>TRBJ1-1|TRBD1|-|TRBV6-5
TGTGCCAGCAGTTATCGGGACAGGAACACTGAAGCTTTCTTT
CASSYRDRNTEAFF
>TRBJ1-1|TRBD1|-|TRBV28
TGTGCCAGCAGTCATGACAGGGGCAAAAGGACTGAAGCTTTCTTT
CASSHDRGKRTEAFF
>TRBJ2-5|-|-|TRBV10-2
TGCGCCAGCAGTGTACAGGGTCGTGAGACCCAGTACTTC
CASSVQGRETQYF
>TRBJ1-5|-|-|TRBV2
TGTGCCACCGCGGGGAACCGCAATCAGCCCCAGCATTTT
CATAGNRNQPQHF
>TRBJ2-7|-|-|TRBV7-9
TGTGCCAGCAGCTTAGGGGCCAAATACGAGCAGTACTTC
CASSLGAKYEQYF
>TRBJ2-7|-|-|TRBV4-1
TGCGCCAGCAGCCAAGTGGTAGCTGGCAGCTCCTACGAGCAGTACTTC
CASSQVVAGSSYEQYF
>TRBJ2-2|TRBD1|few|TRBV2
TGTGCCAGCAGCGGACAGGGTACCGGGGAGCTGTTTTTT
CASSGQGTGELFF
>TRBJ2-5|-|-|TRBV29-1
TGCAGCGTTGAAGGCCCTTCTTTGGGGACGAAAGAGACCCAGTACTTC
CSVEGPSLGTKETQYF
>TRBJ2-1|TRBD2|once|TRBV10-1
TGCGCCAGCAGCGAGTCGCGCGGGAGACCCTCCAATGAGCAGTTCTTC
CASSESRGRPSNEQFF
>TRBJ1-4|TRBD1|-|TRBV6-6
TGTGCCAGCAGTTATGGGACAGGCGGTAATGAAAAACTGTTTTTT
CASSYGTGGNEKLFF
>TRBJ2-2|TRBD1|-|TRBV23-1
TGCGCCAGCAGTCAATTGGGGGGACAGGGGAACACCGGGGAGCTGTTTTTT
CASSQLGGQGNTGELFF
>TRBJ2-1|TRBD2|-|TRBV27
TGTGCCAGCAGCCCCCCCGGGACTAGCGGGAGAAATGAGCAGTTCTTC
CASSPPGTSGRNEQFF
>TRBJ1-2|-|-|TRBV28
TGTGCCGCCCGACTAGGCGGAGGGGACAACTATGGCTACACCTTC
CAARLGGGDNYGYTF
>TRBJ2-7|-|-|TRBV28
TGTGCCAGCAGTTTAGACTCGGGACCGGTAGTGTTCTGGGAGCAGTACTTC
CASSLDSGPVVFWEQYF
>TRBJ2-5|-|-|TRBV15
TGTGCCACCAGCAGGAACAGCTGGGGGGAGCAGTACTTC
CATSRNSWGEQYF
>TRBJ2-1|-|-|TRBV7-3
TGTGCCAGCAGCTTAGGGTTCAGGGAGCTGTTCTTC
CASSLGFRELFF
>TRBJ1-4|TRBD1|once|TRBV6-1
TGTGCCAGCAGTGAGGCAGGGGGGACTAATGAAAAACTGTTTTTT
CASSEAGGTNEKLFF
>TRBJ2-2|-|-|TRBV27
TGTGCCAGCAGTTTAAAAGGCGGGGTGAACACCGGGGAGCTGTTTTTT
CASSLKGGVNTGELFF
>TRBJ2-3|-|-|TRBV7-2
TGTGCCAGCAGCTTAGGGGCCCGCTCCGTAAGCACAGATACGCAGTATTTT
CASSLGARSVSTDTQYF
>TRBJ2-3|TRBD2|-|TRBV29-1
TGCAGCGTTGTGTCTAGCGGGAGACAGGAGTATTTT
CSVVSSGRQEYF
>TRBJ1-5|-|-|TRBV5-5
TGTGCCAGCAGCTTGATGGTGTTAAGGGATCAGCCCCAGCATTTT
CASSLMVLRDQPQHF
>TRBJ2-1|TRBD2|-|TRBV11-2
TGTGCCAGCAGCTTACTCCGAACTAGCGGGAGTTCCTACAATGAGCAGTTCTTC
CASSLLRTSGSSYNEQFF
>TRBJ2-1|TRBD2|-|TRBV9
TGTGCCAGCAGCGTAGAGGGACTAGCGGGGGGACGGGAGCAGTTCTTC
CASSVEGLAGGREQFF
>TRBJ2-7|TRBD1|once|TRBV2
TGTGCCAGCAGGACTGAGGGACAGGGCGAGCAGTACTTC
CASRTEGQGEQYF
>TRBJ2-1|-|once|TRBV2
TGTGCCAGCAGGGCCTTGGTGTACAATGAGCAGTTCTTC
CASRALVYNEQFF
>TRBJ2-2|TRBD1|-|TRBV28
TGTGCCTCAATCTCCGGGACAGGGGACACCGGGGAGCTGTTTTTT
CASISGTGDTGELFF
>TRBJ2-1|TRBD2|-|TRBV11-2
TGTGCCAGCGGCCTAGCGGGAGACATGGGGAATGAGCAGTTCTTC
CASGLAGDMGNEQFF
>TRBJ1-5|-|-|TRBV28
TGTGCCAGTAGACAGTTGCGAGGGCAGCCCCAGCATTTT
CASRQLRGQPQHF
>TRBJ2-4|-|-|TRBV18
TGTGCCAGCTCACCACCCCCAGGGAAAAACATTCAGTACTTC
CASSPPPGKNIQYF
>TRBJ2-7|TRBD2|-|TRBV28
TGTGCCAGCAGTCGTGTTTTTACCAAGCGGGAGAGTTACTACGAGCAGTACTTC
CASSRVFTKRESYYEQYF
>TRBJ2-1|-|-|TRBV9
TGTGCCAGCAGCCCCCGACCCACCACCTACAATGAGCAGTTCTTC
CASSPRPTTYNEQFF
>TRBJ2-6|-|-|TRBV4-1
TGCGCCAGCAGCCGGGTGGGGAGTGGGGATACTGGGGCCAACGTCCTGACTTTC
CASSRVGSGDTGANVLTF